The 20 T cell receptor beta chains reported below all come from one sample, sequenced in a study of shared clonotypes between healthy human individuals. Using immunoSEQ multiplex PCR, the repertoire was profiled, and TCRdb retains in-frame clones only, with some absent. The table has roughly 2,500,000 clones, approximately 93% seen once. Material for sequencing was naive CD4+ T cells from PBMCs. Subset denoted: CD45RA+ positively selected. The receptors were gathered from a man aged 18 to 29 in good health. Some clones in this sample may be carry-over from other donors' samples.

The chain uses TRBV6-1 and TRBJ1-1; D is perhaps TRBD1 (5 bases). The CDR3 runs 14 residues. Per germline, CDR1 MNHNS and CDR2 SASEGT. The V and J ends lost 0 bases and 5 bases respectively, with 10 bases between them. CDR3 sequence: CASSEALRQTEAFF. Here the CDR3 DNA reads TGTGCCAGCAGTGAAGCCCTGCGACAGACTGAAGCTTTCTTT.

This chain links TRBV6-6 with TRBJ1-2; 10 nucleotides agree with TRBD1. The CDR3 runs to 14 residues. Unmatched junction bases numbered 7, after V lost 8 bases and J lost 4 bases. Germline-derived CDR1 and CDR2 are MNHNY and SVGAGI (reference sequence). CDR3 loop: CASRDRGRVYGYTF. CDR3 coding DNA: TGTGCCAGCCGTGACAGGGGGCGCGTCTATGGCTACACCTTC.

In this sample, this clone turned up once. This chain connects TRBV19 to TRBJ1-1; the match to TRBD1 covers 12 bases. V lost 5 bases and J lost 6; bases outside the gene matches: 10. The CDR3 runs 16 residues. Germline V gene sequence: CDR1 LNHDA, CDR2 SQIVND (reference sequence). CDR3 coding DNA: TGTGCCAGTAGTCCCCGGGACAGGGGGCAATTCTCTGAAGCTTTCTTT. Translated: CASSPRDRGQFSEAFF.

V usage is TRBV28 and J usage is TRBJ1-1; 7 positions match TRBD1. V trimming: 6 bases; J trimming: 0 bases; junction bases outside the gene matches: 7. Per germline, CDR1 MDHEN and CDR2 SYDVKM. The CDR3 contains 15 residues. The CDR3 nucleotides are TGTGCCAGCAGAAGCACCGGGACAGTGAACACTGAAGCTTTCTTT. It codes for CASRSTGTVNTEAFF.

About this clone: This CDR3 is also generated by other DNA sequences in the sample. V and J are TRBV28 and TRBJ2-7; D is possibly TRBD1 or TRBD2 (5 bases each). The CDR3 contains 11 residues. Germline V gene sequence: CDR1 MDHEN, CDR2 SYDVKM. V lost 6 bases to trimming and J lost 3 bases, with 6 bases between them. CDR3 in amino acids: CASRGVYEQYF. The CDR3 nucleotides read TGTGCCAGCAGGGGGGTCTACGAGCAGTACTTC.

The rearrangement links TRBV5-1 to TRBJ1-5; D is perhaps TRBD1 (5 bases). Germline CDR1 SGHRS, CDR2 YFSETQ. The CDR3 spans 14 residues. V was cut by 4 bases and J by 2 bases, with 10 bases left in between. The CDR3 loop reads CASSPGYGNQPQHF. The CDR3 DNA reads TGCGCCAGCAGCCCAGGGTATGGCAATCAGCCCCAGCATTTT.

This chain links TRBV2 with TRBJ2-5, with 11 nucleotides matching TRBD2. V shed 5 bases, J shed 4 bases, and the junction held 6 bases outside the gene matches. The germline V gene has CDR1 SNHLY and CDR2 FYNNEI. CDR3 length: 15 residues. The CDR3 spells CASSLAGGSGETQYF. The CDR3 DNA reads TGTGCCAGCAGTTTAGCGGGAGGGTCGGGAGAGACCCAGTACTTC.

Here the CDR3 DNA reads TGTGCCAGCAGCCTAAGAACAACCGGGACAGGGCGCGGCAATGAGCAGTTCTTC. Its translation: CASSLRTTGTGRGNEQFF. This chain uses TRBV5-6 with TRBJ2-1; 9 bases are a match to TRBD1. Germline CDR1 SGHDT, CDR2 YYEEEE. Trimming took 4 bases from V and 6 from J; bases not matched to a gene: 17. The CDR3 runs to 18 residues.

The chain joins TRBV2 to TRBJ2-4; weak D call: TRBD1 (5 bases). The CDR3 loop spans 13 amino acids. The V end was cut by 3 bases, the J end by 9 bases, with 12 bases between. Germline V gene data show CDR1 as SNHLY and CDR2 as FYNNEI. DNA of the CDR3: TGTGCCAGCAGTGACAGGGCCAAGTCCATTCAGTACTTC. Its translation: CASSDRAKSIQYF. The whole variable domain, remainder taken from reference TRBV2 and TRBJ2-4, is EPEVTQTPSHQVTQMGQEVILRCVPISNHLYFYWYRQILGQKVEFLVSFYNNEISEKSEIFDDQFSVERPDGSNFTLKIRSTKLEDSAMYFCASSDRAKSIQYFGAGTRLSVL.

The J gene is TRBJ1-4, the V gene TRBV7-8; 7 positions match TRBD1. This CDR3 is 16 amino acids long. Looked up from germline, CDR1 is SGHVS and CDR2 is FQNEAQ. The V gene end was trimmed by 3 bases and the J gene end by 2 bases; junction bases not matched to a gene: 6. The CDR3 loop reads CASSLRGRSTNEKLFF. In nucleotides, the CDR3 is TGTGCCAGCAGCTTGAGGGGGCGGTCTACTAATGAAAAACTGTTTTTT.

V gene TRBV6-5 combines with J gene TRBJ1-6; D possibly corresponds to TRBD1 (6 bases). Germline V lookup: CDR1 MNHEY, CDR2 SVGAGI. Trimming took off 0 bases at V and 10 bases at J, with 13 bases between the two ends. The CDR3 length is 15 residues. In DNA, the CDR3 is TGTGCCAGCAGTTACTCAATACAGGGAGGCTCACCCCTCCACTTT. This gives the protein CASSYSIQGGSPLHF.

Regarding this clone: Within the sample, other DNA sequences also encode this same CDR3. The rearrangement uses TRBV18 and TRBJ2-7; no definite D call. Trimming removed 3 bases at V and 1 base at J, with 7 bases between. CDR1 and CDR2 (germline): KGHSH, LQKENI. The CDR3 extends over 13 amino acids. The CDR3 is CASSPLFSYEQYF. The CDR3 DNA is TGTGCCAGCTCACCCCTCTTTTCCTACGAGCAGTACTTC. Using reference TRBV18 and TRBJ2-7 for the parts outside the CDR3, the full variable domain is NAGVMQNPRHLVRRRGQEARLRCSPMKGHSHVYWYRQLPEEGLKFMVYLQKENIIDESGMPKERFSAEFPKEGPSILRIQQVVRGDSAAYFCASSPLFSYEQYFGPGTRLTVT.

This sequence joins TRBV6-1 and TRBJ2-1, with 8 bases aligning to TRBD2. The ends lost 7 bases at V and 3 bases at J; junction bases unmatched: 5. The CDR3 consists of 14 residues. Looked up from germline, CDR1 is MNHNS and CDR2 is SASEGT. The CDR3: CASNLAGDYNEQFF. DNA of the CDR3: TGTGCCAGCAACCTAGCGGGTGACTACAATGAGCAGTTCTTC.

CDR3 loop: CASSEGGTGPPRAQHF. The CDR3 bases are TGTGCCAGCAGTGAAGGGGGGACAGGTCCCCCTCGGGCCCAGCATTTT. V and J are TRBV2 and TRBJ1-5; 8 bases map to TRBD1. Looked up from germline, CDR1 is SNHLY and CDR2 is FYNNEI. V trimming: 1 base; J trimming: 11 bases; junction bases outside the gene matches: 13. The CDR3 length is 16 residues. Based on the CDR3 plus reference TRBV2 and TRBJ1-5, the full variable domain is EPEVTQTPSHQVTQMGQEVILRCVPISNHLYFYWYRQILGQKVEFLVSFYNNEISEKSEIFDDQFSVERPDGSNFTLKIRSTKLEDSAMYFCASSEGGTGPPRAQHFGDGTRLSIL.

The J gene is TRBJ1-3, the V gene TRBV6-5; TRBD1 aligns across 7 bases. The CDR3 totals 14 residues. Germline values: CDR1 MNHEY, CDR2 SVGAGI. Trimming cost V 6 bases and J 2 bases; bases outside gene matches: 4. CDR3 sequence reads: CASSGTATGNTIYF. As DNA, the CDR3 is TGTGCCAGCAGCGGGACAGCGACTGGAAACACCATATATTTT.

The chain employs TRBV27 and TRBJ2-5; TRBD2 matches 8 bases. CDR1 and CDR2 from the germline V gene are MNHEY and SMNVEV (reference sequence). This CDR3 has 15 residues. Unmatched junction bases numbered 9, after V lost 4 bases and J lost 5 bases. CDR3 sequence (DNA): TGTGCCAGCAGTTCCGACCGGACTAGCTTTGAGACCCAGTACTTC. It translates to CASSSDRTSFETQYF.

This chain uses TRBV4-1 with TRBJ1-1, with TRBD1 matching 8 bases. The CDR3 extends over 13 amino acids. V dropped 5 bases and J dropped 4; count of bases not matched to a gene: 3. Germline lookup yields CDR1 MGHRA and CDR2 YSYEKL. CDR3 residues: CASSIGTGTEAFF. In DNA, the CDR3 is TGCGCCAGCAGCATCGGGACAGGCACTGAAGCTTTCTTT.

The chain links TRBV28 to TRBJ1-5; TRBD1 is a possible D gene (6 bases). There are 16 residues in the CDR3. V was shortened by 4 bases and J by 2 bases, with 15 bases between the two germline ends. Germline V gene data show CDR1 as MDHEN and CDR2 as SYDVKM. CDR3 region: CASSSMGAVGNQPQHF. CDR3 nucleotides: TGTGCCAGCAGTTCCATGGGGGCGGTAGGCAATCAGCCCCAGCATTTT.

V is TRBV9 and J is TRBJ2-3; D uncertain. This CDR3 spans 15 amino acids. Trimming shortened V by 1 base and J by 0 bases, and 9 bases separated the two germline ends. CDR1 and CDR2 from the germline V gene are SGDLS and YYNGEE. The CDR3 loop is CASSVMTASTDTQYF. The CDR3 DNA reads as TGTGCCAGCAGCGTAATGACGGCTAGCACAGATACGCAGTATTTT.

The rearrangement uses TRBV28 and TRBJ1-5, with D perhaps matching TRBD1 (6 bases). This CDR3 is built from 15 residues. Germline V lookup: CDR1 MDHEN, CDR2 SYDVKM. Trimming cost V 6 bases and J 5 bases, with 17 bases left between them. This CDR3 is CASSHRARGDQPQHF. The DNA of the CDR3 is TGTGCCAGCAGCCACAGGGCGCGCGGAGATCAGCCCCAGCATTTT.